This TCR beta chain was documented in a study of long-term antiretroviral therapy in people with HIV. To note about this clone: What it recognizes is unknown.

For each donor, at least one pre-ART and at least two post-ART PBMC samples were available. The CDR3 loop spans 13 amino acids. V lost 8 bases and J lost 7, with 14 bases in between. Germline values: CDR1 SGHVS, CDR2 FNYEAQ. Study conclusions and caveats: Repertoire composition at all time points was dominated by clones that had expanded before ART. Post-treatment diversity went higher with ART but stayed below transplant donor controls.

The authors ran the immunoSEQ assay, v3.0, at survey level. 40,000-50,000 T-cell genomes per sample were the sequencing target. Libraries were prepared by immunoSEQ multiplex PCR; TCRdb keeps only in-frame clonotypes and omits some of them. Seen here are about 20,000 clones, 78% observed once, and the top ten hold roughly 13%. The specimen comprised unsorted PBMCs, sampled 0.3 years after starting antiretroviral therapy. This TCR came from a woman aged 45-60 years with HIV. V usage is TRBV7-6 and J usage is TRBJ2-2; D possibly matches TRBD1 or TRBD2 (5 bases each). CDR3 DNA: TGTGCCAGCGAGGGGCGAACAAGCGGGGAGCTGTTTTTT. This gives the protein CASEGRTSGELFF.